Below, 8 T cell receptor beta chains from the same sample are listed, as sequenced in a study of T cells after yellow fever vaccination. In TCRdb, the 5' RACE reads were re-called with MiXCR into one record per CDR3 protein. The sample records 100,000 to 150,000 distinct CDR3 sequences, 7.4% being singletons. This specimen consisted of CD4+ T cells sorted from PBMCs, obtained 10 days after the first yellow fever vaccination. These receptors were collected from a man aged 18 to 29 who received the YFV17D yellow fever vaccine.

This clonotype has at least ten counts. The chain links TRBV4-2 to TRBJ2-1; 9 nucleotides align to TRBD2. The germline V gene has CDR1 LGHNA and CDR2 YNFKEQ. The J segment lost 7 bases and the V segment lost 4 bases, leaving 8 bases of the junction unmatched. This CDR3 is built from 15 residues. The CDR3 DNA is TGTGCCAGCAGCCCGAGCGGGGGGCGGGGGAATGAGCAGTTCTTC. Its translation: CASSPSGGRGNEQFF.

This clonotype was detected many times. The chain couples TRBV20-1 to TRBJ1-6; 9 bases agree with TRBD1. V shed 6 bases and J 8 bases; nucleotides not matched to a gene: 5. The CDR3 is made up of 13 amino acids. Germline CDR1 is DFQATT and CDR2 is SNEGSKA (reference sequence). The DNA for the CDR3 is TGCAGTGCACTAACAGGGGGCGATTCACCCCTCCACTTT. It yields the protein CSALTGGDSPLHF.

Ten or more counts support this clonotype. The chain links TRBV25-1 to TRBJ2-5; TRBD1 aligns across 9 bases. CDR1 MGHDK and CDR2 SYGVNS come from the germline V gene. The J segment lost 3 bases and the V segment lost 8 bases, leaving 4 bases of the junction unmatched. The CDR3 is 13 residues long. In DNA, the CDR3 is TGTGCCAGCCAGGGGACAGGGAAAGAGACCCAGTACTTC. It yields the protein CASQGTGKETQYF.

The table lists this clonotype with many counts. This chain joins TRBV11-1 and TRBJ1-2; D ambiguous. The CDR3 extends over 14 amino acids. Germline V gives CDR1 SGHAT, CDR2 FQDESV (reference sequence). With 5 bases removed from V and 0 bases from J, the gap between germline ends came to 10 bases. The CDR3 DNA sequence: TGTGCCAGCAGCAGAGACACCTCTAACTATGGCTACACCTTC. It yields the protein CASSRDTSNYGYTF.

In this sample, this clonotype turned up many times. This chain uses TRBV4-3 with TRBJ2-2, with 11 bases aligning to TRBD1. J lost 4 bases, V lost 0 bases, and 7 bases had no gene match. The CDR3 contains 18 residues. Germline values: CDR1 LGHNA, CDR2 YSLEER. The CDR3 is CASSQDSVGTGGTGELFF. In DNA, the CDR3 is TGCGCCAGCAGCCAAGATTCAGTTGGGACAGGGGGCACCGGGGAGCTGTTTTTT.

The sample holds many counts of this clonotype. The chain carries TRBV12-3 or TRBV12-4 and TRBJ1-5; 9 nucleotides agree with TRBD1. The length of the CDR3 is 17 residues. J was trimmed by 1 base and V by 3 bases; bases with no gene match: 7. As DNA, the CDR3 is TGTGCCAGCAGTTTTGGTCGACAGGGGGGGAGCAATCAGCCCCAGCATTTT. Encoded protein: CASSFGRQGGSNQPQHF.

The table lists this clonotype with a few counts. The genes are TRBV11-2 and TRBJ2-1; D ambiguous. The V gene lost 2 bases and the J gene lost 0 bases, with 8 bases spanning the gap. Germline loops: CDR1 SGHAT, CDR2 FQNNGV. This CDR3 comprises 15 residues. CDR3 protein: CASSLRPNSYNEQFF. Here the CDR3 DNA reads TGTGCCAGCAGCTTACGACCAAACTCCTACAATGAGCAGTTCTTC.

This clonotype was detected many times. The chain recombines TRBV5-1 with TRBJ2-3; the D gene is possibly TRBD1 (5 bases). Deletions cut 0 bases from V and 5 bases from J, with 7 bases between. The germline gives CDR1 SGHRS, CDR2 YFSETQ. The CDR3 extends over 13 amino acids. CDR3: CASSLAQGDTQYF. The DNA of the CDR3 is TGCGCCAGCAGCTTGGCCCAGGGAGATACGCAGTATTTT.